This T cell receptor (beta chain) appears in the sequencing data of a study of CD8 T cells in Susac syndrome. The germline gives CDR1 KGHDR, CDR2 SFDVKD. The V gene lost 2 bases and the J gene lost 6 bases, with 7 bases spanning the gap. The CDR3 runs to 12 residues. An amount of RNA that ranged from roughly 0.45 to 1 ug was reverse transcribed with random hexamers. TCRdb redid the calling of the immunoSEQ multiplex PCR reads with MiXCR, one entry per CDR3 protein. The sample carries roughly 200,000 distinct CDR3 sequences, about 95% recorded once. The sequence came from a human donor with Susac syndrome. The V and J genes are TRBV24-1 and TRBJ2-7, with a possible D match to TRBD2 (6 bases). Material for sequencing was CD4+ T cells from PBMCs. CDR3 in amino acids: CATSDWRGEQYF. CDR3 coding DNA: TGTGCCACCAGTGATTGGAGGGGCGAGCAGTACTTC.